This is a list of T cell receptor beta chains from one sample in a study of T cell changes during pregnancy in multiple sclerosis. Sequenced by immunoSEQ multiplex PCR; TCRdb stores in-frame clones only, minus some. The sample contains around 92,000 clones, almost 95% of which appear only once. The sequenced sample was peripheral blood, obtained in the third trimester of pregnancy. The receptors were sampled from a female donor with multiple sclerosis, enrolled in a pregnancy study. Each CDR3 is given with its conserved first and last residue. A D gene is named only where the DNA matches it firmly. A row's size may be missing; if present it is once, few, many or a size class.

length	V	D	J	size	CDR3	DNA
14	TRBV7-2	.	TRBJ2-3	.	CASSSRGSTDTQYF	TGTGCCAGCAGCTCCAGGGGAAGCACAGATACGCAGTATTTT
14	TRBV5-4	.	TRBJ2-5	.	CASSPSVTQETQYF	TGTGCCAGCAGCCCTAGCGTTACCCAAGAGACCCAGTACTTC
16	TRBV10-3	.	TRBJ2-2	.	CAITALVSAGTGELFF	TGTGCCATCACCGCCTTGGTTTCGGCGGGCACCGGGGAGCTGTTTTTT
15	TRBV5-6	.	TRBJ2-7	.	CASSPVSGTPYEQYF	TGTGCCAGCAGCCCTGTTTCGGGTACCCCCTACGAGCAGTACTTC
13	TRBV6-5	.	TRBJ1-2	.	CASSSLQFSGYTF	TGTGCCAGCAGTTCCCTCCAGTTCTCTGGCTACACCTTC
18	TRBV5-1	TRBD1	TRBJ2-2	.	CASSLGQGALRGTGELFF	TGCGCCAGCAGCTTGGGGCAGGGGGCGCTTCGGGGGACCGGGGAGCTGTTTTTT
15	TRBV7-7	.	TRBJ2-3	.	CASSSSLDGTDTQYF	TGTGCTAGCAGCTCATCTCTAGATGGCACAGATACGCAGTATTTT
16	TRBV18	TRBD2	TRBJ2-2	.	CASSPLAGDNTGELFF	TGTGCCAGCTCACCTCTAGCGGGCGACAACACCGGGGAGCTGTTTTTT
13	TRBV5-6	TRBD1	TRBJ2-2	.	CASSTQGAGELFF	TGTGCCAGCAGCACCCAGGGGGCCGGGGAGCTGTTTTTT
12	TRBV7-9	.	TRBJ2-5	.	CASSFGEKTQYF	TGTGCCAGCAGCTTCGGGGAAAAGACCCAGTACTTC
12	TRBV29-1	.	TRBJ2-2	.	CSAGAEIGELFF	TGCAGCGCTGGGGCGGAGATCGGGGAGCTGTTTTTT
17	TRBV19	TRBD1	TRBJ2-3	.	CASSARQGTASTDTQYF	TGTGCCAGTAGTGCAAGACAGGGGACGGCCTCCACAGATACGCAGTATTTT
13	TRBV28	.	TRBJ2-7	.	CASTLGLEEEQYF	TGTGCCAGCACCCTAGGACTGGAAGAGGAGCAGTACTTC
15	TRBV28	TRBD2	TRBJ2-7	once	CASSPRTSGGGEQYF	TGTGCCAGCAGTCCCCGGACTAGCGGAGGGGGGGAGCAGTACTTC
17	TRBV15	.	TRBJ1-1	.	CATSRKPTTVMNTEAFF	TGTGCCACCAGCAGAAAACCGACGACAGTCATGAACACTGAAGCTTTCTTT
13	TRBV4-2	TRBD1	TRBJ2-1	once	CASSQGEGARQFF	TGTGCCAGCAGCCAAGGAGAGGGGGCTAGGCAGTTCTTC
13	TRBV6-5	TRBD1	TRBJ2-3	.	CASRLLGDRDQYF	TGTGCCAGCAGACTCCTAGGGGACAGGGATCAGTATTTT
13	TRBV29-1	TRBD1	TRBJ2-7	.	CSVGDRGPYEQYF	TGCAGCGTGGGAGACAGGGGACCCTACGAGCAGTACTTC
14	TRBV7-9	.	TRBJ1-1	once	CASSEGGLNTEAFF	TGTGCCAGCAGCGAGGGGGGGCTGAACACTGAAGCTTTCTTT
16	TRBV28	.	TRBJ2-3	.	CASSRIQVVGTDTQYF	TGTGCCAGCAGTCGGATACAGGTTGTAGGCACAGATACGCAGTATTTT
16	TRBV5-1	.	TRBJ2-2	.	CASSLAFLATTGELFF	TGCGCCAGCAGCTTGGCTTTCCTAGCAACCACCGGGGAGCTGTTTTTT
19	TRBV4-2	.	TRBJ1-3	.	CASSQSPGSGAGAGNTIYF	TGTGCCAGCAGCCAAAGCCCAGGCTCAGGGGCAGGGGCTGGAAACACCATATATTTT
14	TRBV2	.	TRBJ2-7	.	CASRESGTPAEQYF	TGTGCCAGCAGGGAAAGCGGCACCCCCGCCGAGCAGTACTTC
16	TRBV7-2	.	TRBJ2-1	.	CASSSNTGWSYNEQFF	TGTGCCAGCAGCTCCAATACAGGATGGTCCTACAATGAGCAGTTCTTC
14	TRBV28	TRBD2	TRBJ2-1	.	CASSLRGGLDEQFF	TGTGCCAGCAGTTTGAGGGGAGGGCTTGATGAGCAGTTCTTC
15	TRBV4-2	.	TRBJ1-4	.	CASSQVSTHNEKLFF	TGTGCCAGCAGCCAAGTCTCCACTCATAATGAAAAACTGTTTTTT
13	TRBV5-8	.	TRBJ1-5	.	CASSFGGEQPQHF	TGTGCCAGCAGCTTCGGGGGGGAGCAGCCCCAGCATTTT
15	TRBV5-1	TRBD1	TRBJ1-3	.	CASSLEGTGGNTIYF	TGCGCCAGCAGCTTGGAAGGGACAGGGGGAAACACCATATATTTT
16	TRBV7-8	TRBD2	TRBJ2-7	.	CASSSSGTTRLDEQYF	TGTGCCAGCAGCTCTTCCGGGACTACCCGTTTAGACGAGCAGTACTTC
16	TRBV10-3	.	TRBJ1-5	once	CAISESGGASSRPQHF	TGTGCCATCAGTGAGTCAGGGGGGGCGTCGTCAAGGCCCCAGCATTTT
11	TRBV28	.	TRBJ2-1	.	CASWRYNEQFF	TGTGCCAGCTGGCGGTACAATGAGCAGTTCTTC
15	TRBV30	TRBD1	TRBJ2-2	few	CAWRGEGALPGELFF	TGTGCCTGGAGAGGAGAGGGGGCGCTGCCCGGGGAGCTGTTTTTT
14	TRBV10-3	.	TRBJ1-3	once	CAISDRTAGNTIYF	TGTGCCATCAGTGATAGGACAGCTGGAAACACCATATATTTT
16	TRBV5-4	TRBD2	TRBJ2-5	.	CASTGRPGGPRETQYF	TGTGCCAGCACCGGCCGACCGGGAGGGCCAAGAGAGACCCAGTACTTC
14	TRBV7-9	.	TRBJ1-1	.	CASSSRAGNTEAFF	TGTGCCAGCAGTTCCCGGGCGGGGAACACTGAAGCTTTCTTT
13	TRBV5-1	.	TRBJ1-4	.	CASSFRGNEKLFF	TGCGCCAGCAGCTTCAGGGGAAATGAAAAACTGTTTTTT
15	TRBV9	.	TRBJ1-4	.	CASSASGLSNEKLFF	TGTGCCAGCAGCGCCTCGGGACTCTCTAATGAAAAACTGTTTTTT
17	TRBV11-2	.	TRBJ2-2	.	CASISSRVYVATGELFF	TGTGCCAGCATCTCTTCGCGAGTATATGTTGCCACCGGGGAGCTGTTTTTT
14	TRBV6-5	.	TRBJ1-2	.	CASSSRTANYGYTF	TGTGCCAGCAGTTCCCGGACAGCAAACTATGGCTACACCTTC
15	TRBV4-1	.	TRBJ1-3	.	CASSQPGKTGNTIYF	TGCGCCAGCAGCCAGCCGGGAAAGACTGGAAACACCATATATTTT
14	TRBV19	TRBD1	TRBJ2-7	.	CASSTRDSFYEQYF	TGTGCCAGTAGTACCCGGGACAGTTTCTACGAGCAGTACTTC
16	TRBV19	TRBD1	TRBJ1-2	.	CASSMGTGQLNYGYTF	TGTGCCAGTAGTATGGGGACAGGGCAGCTCAACTATGGCTACACCTTC
17	TRBV7-9	TRBD1	TRBJ1-2	once	CASSLVDRANPNYGYTF	TGTGCCAGCAGCTTAGTGGACAGGGCCAATCCTAACTATGGCTACACCTTC
14	TRBV6-5	.	TRBJ2-7	once	CASSRGGFSYEQYF	TGTGCCAGCAGTAGGGGGGGGTTCTCCTACGAGCAGTACTTC
17	TRBV4-2	TRBD1	TRBJ1-4	.	CASSLDLRDRLYEKLFF	TGTGCCAGCAGCCTGGACCTCCGGGACAGATTATATGAAAAACTGTTTTTT
13	TRBV5-4	.	TRBJ1-1	.	CASSSLGELEAFF	TGTGCCAGCAGCTCCTTAGGGGAACTAGAAGCTTTCTTT
11	TRBV27	.	TRBJ1-1	.	CASTLGREAFF	TGTGCCAGCACCCTAGGGAGGGAAGCTTTCTTT
15	TRBV5-4	TRBD1	TRBJ2-7	few	CASSLGRTGGYEQYF	TGTGCCAGCAGCTTGGGTAGGACAGGGGGCTACGAGCAGTACTTC
15	TRBV30	TRBD1	TRBJ1-5	.	CAWSAQGTGSQPQHF	TGTGCCTGGAGTGCACAAGGGACAGGGTCTCAGCCCCAGCATTTT
13	TRBV27	.	TRBJ1-2	.	CASSTQGLGGYTF	TGTGCCAGCAGTACACAGGGCCTCGGTGGCTACACCTTC
15	TRBV19	.	TRBJ2-7	.	CASSIRLQSSYEQYF	TGTGCCAGTAGTATACGACTACAAAGCTCCTACGAGCAGTACTTC
17	TRBV30	TRBD2	TRBJ2-3	.	CAWSAVRTSGSTDTQYF	TGTGCCTGGAGTGCTGTTCGGACTAGCGGGAGTACAGATACGCAGTATTTT
15	TRBV7-9	.	TRBJ1-2	.	CASSLAGGGPGGYTF	TGTGCCAGCAGCTTAGCCGGGGGGGGGCCGGGAGGCTACACCTTC
16	TRBV9	TRBD1	TRBJ2-1	once	CASSTTGVGSYNEQFF	TGTGCCAGCAGCACAACAGGGGTAGGATCCTACAATGAGCAGTTCTTC